This T cell receptor beta chain was found in a study of shared clonotypes between healthy human individuals. Looking at the study overall: A few men and two women, aged 18 to 49, were donors.

TCRdb's copy holds only in-frame clones and misses some; the assay was immunoSEQ multiplex PCR. The sample holds about 1.9 million clones, 80% to 95% seen once. Trimming shortened V by 10 bases and J by 6 bases, and 16 bases separated the two germline ends. The germline CDR1 and CDR2 sequences are SGHDT and YYEEEE. The CDR3 extends over 12 amino acids. Only CD45RO-negative cells positively selected for CCR7 counted as naive CD8 cells, so terminally differentiated effector memory CD45RA+ cells were excluded. The sample consisted of naive CD8+ T cells from PBMCs. V gene TRBV5-6 combines with J gene TRBJ2-5, with unresolved D. This receptor was obtained from a man younger than 35 in good health. Some clones in this sample may be carry-over from other donors' samples. CDR3 coding DNA: TGTGCCCCTCTCGGCGCGATCAAGACCCAGTACTTC. This translates into CAPLGAIKTQYF.